The clone carrying this T cell receptor (beta chain) was recorded a few times. The entry originates in a study of blood T cell repertoires in COVID-19. Background on the study: T cells, B-cell-depleted T cells, or PBMCs supplied cDNA or gDNA.

Per the germline V gene, CDR1 is SGHDN and CDR2 is FVKESK. The V gene end was trimmed by 5 bases and the J gene end by 4 bases; junction bases not matched to a gene: 7. The CDR3 is 14 amino acids. Produced via immunoSEQ multiplex PCR; TCRdb's table is partial and in-frame only. The repertoire includes roughly 150,000 clones, approximately 84% of them detected once, and under 2% sits in the top ten. The chain carries TRBV14 and TRBJ1-1; 7 positions agree with TRBD1. Material for sequencing was PBMCs or T cells enriched from blood (not recorded which). This clonotype originated in a woman aged 18-29 years who had been exposed to COVID-19. CDR3 DNA: TGTGCCAGCAGCAGGGCAGGGGGGAGCACTGAAGCTTTCTTT. Encoded protein: CASSRAGGSTEAFF.